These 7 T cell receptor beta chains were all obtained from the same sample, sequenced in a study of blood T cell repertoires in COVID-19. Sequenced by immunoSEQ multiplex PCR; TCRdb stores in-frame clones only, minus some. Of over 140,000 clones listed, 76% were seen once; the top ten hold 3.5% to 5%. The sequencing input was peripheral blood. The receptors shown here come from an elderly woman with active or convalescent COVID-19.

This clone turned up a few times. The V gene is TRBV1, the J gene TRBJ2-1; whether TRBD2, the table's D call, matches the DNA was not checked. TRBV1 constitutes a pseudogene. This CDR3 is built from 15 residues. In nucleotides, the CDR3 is TGCACCAGCAGGGCGGGGGGGAGCTCCTACAATGAGCAGTTCTTC. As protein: CTSRAGGSSYNEQFF.

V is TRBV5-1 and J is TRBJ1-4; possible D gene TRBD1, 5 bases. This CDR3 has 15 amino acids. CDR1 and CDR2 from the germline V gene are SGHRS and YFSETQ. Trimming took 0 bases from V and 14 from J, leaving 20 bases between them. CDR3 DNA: TGCGCCAGCAGCTTGGAGTTTGCAGGGCGATCCAAGCTGTTTTTT. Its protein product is CASSLEFAGRSKLFF.

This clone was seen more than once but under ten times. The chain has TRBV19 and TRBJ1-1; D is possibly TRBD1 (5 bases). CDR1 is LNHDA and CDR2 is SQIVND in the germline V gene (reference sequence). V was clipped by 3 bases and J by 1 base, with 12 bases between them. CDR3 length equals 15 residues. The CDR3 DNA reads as TGTGCCAGTAGTATTAGGGGTGGTGGGAACACTGAAGCTTTCTTT. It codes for CASSIRGGGNTEAFF.

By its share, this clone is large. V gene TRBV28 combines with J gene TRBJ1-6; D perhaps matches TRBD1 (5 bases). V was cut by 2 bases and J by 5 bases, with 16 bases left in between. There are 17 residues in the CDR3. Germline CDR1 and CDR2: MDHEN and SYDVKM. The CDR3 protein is CASSLMRGVSHNSPLHF. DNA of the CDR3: TGTGCCAGCAGTTTAATGCGGGGGGTAAGCCATAATTCACCCCTCCACTTT. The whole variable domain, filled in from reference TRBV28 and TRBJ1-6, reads DVKVTQSSRYLVKRTGEKVFLECVQDMDHENMFWYRQDPGLGLRLIYFSYDVKMKEKGDIPEGYSVSREKKERFSLILESASTNQTSMYLCASSLMRGVSHNSPLHFGNGTRLTVT.

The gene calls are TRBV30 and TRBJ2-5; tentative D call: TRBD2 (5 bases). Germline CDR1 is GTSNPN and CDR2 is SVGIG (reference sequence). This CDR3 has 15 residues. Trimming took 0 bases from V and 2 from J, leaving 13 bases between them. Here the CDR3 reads CAWSVGTTNQETQYF. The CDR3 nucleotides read TGTGCCTGGAGTGTTGGCACGACTAATCAAGAGACCCAGTACTTC. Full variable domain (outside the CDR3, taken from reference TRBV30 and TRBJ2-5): SQTIHQWPATLVQPVGSPLSLECTVEGTSNPNLYWYRQAAGRGLQLLFYSVGIGQISSEVPQNLSASRPQDRQFILSSKKLLLSDSGFYLCAWSVGTTNQETQYFGPGTRLLVL.

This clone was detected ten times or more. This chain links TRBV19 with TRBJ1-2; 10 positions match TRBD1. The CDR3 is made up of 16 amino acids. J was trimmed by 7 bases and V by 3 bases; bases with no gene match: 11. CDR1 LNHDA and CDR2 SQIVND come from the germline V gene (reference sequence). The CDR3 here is CASSISPGTGAGGYTF. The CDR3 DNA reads TGTGCCAGTAGTATTTCACCCGGGACAGGGGCGGGTGGCTACACCTTC.

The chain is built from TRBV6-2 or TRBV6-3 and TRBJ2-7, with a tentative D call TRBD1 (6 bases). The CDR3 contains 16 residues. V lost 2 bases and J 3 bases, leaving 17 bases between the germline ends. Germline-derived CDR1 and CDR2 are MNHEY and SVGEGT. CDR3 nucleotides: TGTGCCAGCAGTTACAATATCGCGACAGGAGACTACGAGCAGTACTTC. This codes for CASSYNIATGDYEQYF.